This TCR beta chain was captured by sequencing in a study of CD8 T cells in ankylosing spondylitis. Study-wide results and limits: The authors found the disease-linked clones to be CD8+ and relatively rare in peripheral blood. In ankylosing spondylitis blood, a motif of fewer than 10 highly homologous TCR beta variants appeared characteristic. Disease-linked clones reportedly concentrated significantly in matched ankylosing spondylitis synovial fluid.

TCRdb independently ran MiXCR on the 5' RACE reads; one entry per CDR3 protein. The repertoire holds 250,000 or so distinct CDR3 sequences, 20% to 30% seen once, with approximately 0.61% in the top ten. To note about this clonotype: The antigen is undetermined. A much larger clone differs from this one at a single base, so this may be a read error.

With V trimmed by 1 base and J by 7 bases, 4 bases remained unmatched. The germline CDR1 and CDR2 sequences are DFQATT and SNEGSKA (reference sequence). This CDR3 has 13 amino acids. This TCR came from a male donor with ankylosing spondylitis or in good health (not recorded which). J is TRBJ2-7 and V is TRBV20-1; the match to TRBD1 covers 10 bases. Sequencing was done on a sample of blood, either unsorted or a sorted T cell fraction (not recorded which). The CDR3 sequence is CSARARTGGEQYF. CDR3 coding DNA: TGCAGTGCTAGAGCTAGGACAGGGGGTGAGCAGTACTTC.